The source of this TCR beta chain is a study of cytomegalovirus exposure and HLA in healthy donors. Points from the study as a whole: Presence/absence comparisons presumed near-even sequencing depth among donors.

13 Jbeta primers and 60 Vbeta primers were used for the PCR. The table came from immunoSEQ multiplex PCR; TCRdb's copy has only in-frame clones and leaves some out. The profile shows 280,000 or so clones, roughly 89% of them singletons. With respect to this clone: Its antigen is unknown.

The CDR3 totals 15 residues. CDR1 MGHRA and CDR2 YSYEKL come from the germline V gene. V lost 3 bases and J lost 4; bases outside the gene matches: 6. The chain carries TRBV4-1 and TRBJ1-2; 9 nucleotides align to TRBD1. The sequencing input was PBMCs. This clonotype was obtained from a woman aged 18-29 years in good health and CMV-seronegative. The CDR3 DNA reads TGCGCCAGCAGCCAGGTAGGACAGGGGTCCTATGGCTACACCTTC. Its translation is CASSQVGQGSYGYTF.